This T cell receptor (beta chain) was found in a study of T-cell memory formation after mild COVID-19. This CDR3 has 15 amino acids. V lost 0 bases and J 5 bases, leaving 13 bases between the germline ends. In germline, CDR1 is LGHNA, CDR2 YSLEER. TCRdb processed the 5' RACE reads anew with MiXCR; each CDR3 protein has one entry. The sample has 150,000 to 200,000 distinct CDR3 sequences, about 14% seen once. Sequencing input: PBMCs or a T cell subset sorted from them (not recorded which). The TCR sequence derives from an adult woman who had mild COVID-19 (a few samples of this study predate the infection). Cell type and time point are not known. The chain carries TRBV4-3 and TRBJ1-1; weak D call: TRBD1 (6 bases). CDR3 in DNA: TGCGCCAGCAGCCAAGATAGGGGGGGATGGACTGAAGCTTTCTTT. Encoded protein: CASSQDRGGWTEAFF.